This T cell receptor (beta chain) was identified during a study of Ad26.COV2.S vaccination and SARS-CoV-2 variants. Study-wide findings and caveats: Substantial breadth in spike-specific CD8+ and CD4+ T cell responses was reportedly seen after vaccination. An underestimation of total T cell responses may have resulted from the TCR breadth and depth analyses.

Sequencing was performed with immunoSEQ multiplex PCR; in TCRdb, only in-frame clones are kept and a portion is missing. The data contain 380,000 or so clones, 75% to 90% of them singletons. Noted treatment: about 20 received Ad26.COV2.S at low or high dose, single or two shots; about 5 received placebo; per-sample allocation not given. Samples came from day 63 after the first vaccine or placebo injection. The CDR3 is 15 amino acids. Germline V CDR1 and CDR2: LGHDT, YNNKEL (reference sequence). V was shortened by 3 bases and J by 1 base, with 10 bases between the two germline ends. A word on this clone: What it binds is not known.

The chain links TRBV3-1 (or the pseudogene TRBV3-2) to TRBJ1-3, with no clear D. The receptor was derived from a person aged 18-65 years who received the Ad26.COV2.S COVID-19 vaccine or a placebo. Sequences were derived from peripheral blood, sampled in a trial of Ad26.COV2.S vaccine versus placebo. DNA for the CDR3: TGTGCCAGCAGCCAGGCAGCGGGGTCTGGAAACACCATATATTTT. It is translated as CASSQAAGSGNTIYF.